The rows below give T cell receptor beta chains drawn from one sample of a study of tumor and adjacent non-tumor tissue in lung cancer. Using its own MiXCR run on the multiplex PCR reads, TCRdb lists one record per CDR3 protein. The sample holds about 75,000 distinct CDR3 sequences; under 80% are singletons and the top ten take approximately 12%. The sample taken for sequencing was lung tumor tissue. Source of these receptors: a woman aged 50 to 65 with non-small cell lung cancer. The CDR3 runs from the conserved cysteine through the conserved F or W. Fields, in order: V gene, J gene, D gene, clone size, CDR3 protein, CDR3 DNA. The D gene is left open where the match is weak. A row's size may be missing; if present it is once, few, many or a size class.

TRBV11-3	TRBJ2-1	-	medium-sized	CASGRGNEQFF	TGTGCCAGCGGTCGGGGGAATGAGCAGTTCTTC
TRBV15	TRBJ2-3	TRBD2	-	CATSRGSLAGWADTQYF	TGTGCCACCAGCAGAGGGTCCCTAGCGGGATGGGCAGATACGCAGTATTTT
TRBV11-3	TRBJ2-1	TRBD2	-	CASSSRGGRNEQFF	TGTGCTAGCAGCTCTCGGGGCGGGAGAAATGAGCAATTCTTC
TRBV4-1	TRBJ1-2	-	-	CASSQDRGRGRIGYAF	TGCGCCAGCAGCCAAGATAGGGGCAGGGGAAGGATTGGCTACGCCTTC
TRBV29-1	TRBJ2-7	-	-	CRVEAQRYEQYF	TGCAGAGTGGAGGCGCAGAGATACGAGCAATACTTC
TRBV6-5	TRBJ1-4	-	-	CASSYSGGGGEELLF	TGTGCCAGCAGTTATTCGGGCGGCGGTGGAGAAGAACTGCTTTTT
TRBV10-1	TRBJ2-1	TRBD2	-	CANSEYGAGDEQFF	TGCGCCAACAGTGAGTATGGGGCGGGAGACGAGCAGTTCTTC
TRBV10-1	TRBJ2-2	TRBD2	-	CASPGRGNTGELFF	TGCGCCAGCCCGGGGAGGGGAAACACCGGGGAGCTGTTTTTT
TRBV6-1	TRBJ2-2	-	-	CASSTFRTVYTRELFF	TGTGCCAGCAGTACATTTCGGACAGTTTATACCAGGGAGCTGTTTTTT
TRBV4-1	TRBJ2-1	TRBD2	-	CASSQPTSGGVEQFF	TGTGCCAGTAGCCAACCCACTAGCGGAGGGGTTGAGCAGTTCTTC
TRBV12-3/TRBV12-4	TRBJ2-1	-	many	CASSKLLAYNEQFF	TGTGCCAGCAGCAAATTGTTGGCCTACAATGAGCAGTTCTTC
TRBV28	TRBJ2-4	-	-	CASSFLTGDENIQYF	TGTGCCAGCAGTTTCCTGACAGGTGACGAAAACATTCAGTACTTC
TRBV12-3/TRBV12-4	TRBJ2-7	-	-	CTSSLRGESSYGRYF	TGTACCAGCAGTTTGAGGGGCGAGAGCTCCTACGGGCGGTACTTC
TRBV5-6	TRBJ1-1	TRBD1	-	CASSYLQGDTEAFF	TGTGCCAGCAGCTACCTACAGGGGGACACTGAGGCTTTCTTT
TRBV7-9	TRBJ2-3	-	-	CVSKGSTDTQYF	TGTGTCAGCAAGGGCAGCACAGATACGCAGTATTTT